This TCR beta chain is from a study of PD-L1 blockade in urothelial cancer. Study at large: Male sex and bladder-origin urothelial cancer characterized about 90% of the roughly 29 patients. Analyzed time points were 3 weeks (second dose) and 6 weeks after therapy began.

Time point reported: peripheral blood 6 weeks after treatment start. Produced via immunoSEQ multiplex PCR; TCRdb's table is partial and in-frame only. This table holds around 48,000 clones, 86% found once. The CDR3 covers 15 residues. Per germline, CDR1 SGHRS and CDR2 YFSETQ. The V segment lost 1 base and the J segment 9 bases; nucleotides outside the gene matches: 13. This clone has a single count. The antigen remains undetermined. Overall study findings and caveats: Enhanced expansion of tumor-associated blood clones at 3 weeks characterized durable-benefit patients.

This TCR was recovered from a man in his 60s with urothelial cancer. The V gene is TRBV5-1, the J gene TRBJ2-7, with TRBD1 matching over 7 bases. This material consisted of PBMCs, taken around atezolizumab (anti-PD-L1) treatment. Here the CDR3 reads CASSLKPGTESWQYF. CDR3 nucleotides: TGCGCCAGCAGCTTGAAACCCGGGACAGAGTCGTGGCAGTACTTC. The full variable domain, completed using reference TRBV5-1 and TRBJ2-7, is KAGVTQTPRYLIKTRGQQVTLSCSPISGHRSVSWYQQTPGQGLQFLFEYFSETQRNKGNFPGRFSGRQFSNSRSEMNVSTLELGDSALYLCASSLKPGTESWQYFGPGTRLTVT.